These 2 T cell receptor beta chains originate from one sample sequenced in a study of blood T cell repertoires in COVID-19. Sequenced by immunoSEQ multiplex PCR; TCRdb stores in-frame clones only, minus some. The sample includes a few hundred thousand clones, just over 85% of them seen just once. Source material: PBMCs or T cells enriched from blood (not recorded which). The source of these receptors is a woman between 40 and 50 years old with acute COVID-19.

Notes on this clone: The junction does not match germline at one end; this may be a read error. The rearrangement joins TRBV5-5 to TRBJ2-2; 7 bases map to TRBD2. The CDR3 has 18 residues. Germline assignment: CDR1 SGHKS and CDR2 YYEKEE (reference sequence). CDR3 nucleotide sequence: TGTGCCAGCAGATTGGGTGCGGGAGATAGGGCGAACACCGGGGAGCTGTTTTTT. Translation gives CASRLGAGDRANTGELFF.

The count of this clone is one. The chain combines TRBV7-8 with TRBJ1-3; 10 nucleotides match TRBD1. Germline V gene sequence: CDR1 SGHVS, CDR2 FQNEAQ. The V segment lost 5 bases and the J segment 0 bases; nucleotides outside the gene matches: 4. This CDR3 has 16 residues. The CDR3 here is CASSLGQGSSGNTIYF. DNA of the CDR3: TGTGCCAGCAGCCTGGGACAGGGGAGCTCTGGAAACACCATATATTTT. Looking up the rest from reference TRBV7-8 and TRBJ1-3 gives the full variable domain: GAGVSQSPRYKVAKRGQDVALRCDPISGHVSLFWYQQALGQGPEFLTYFQNEAQLDKSGLPSDRFFAERPEGSVSTLKIQRTQQEDSAVYLCASSLGQGSSGNTIYFGEGSWLTVV.